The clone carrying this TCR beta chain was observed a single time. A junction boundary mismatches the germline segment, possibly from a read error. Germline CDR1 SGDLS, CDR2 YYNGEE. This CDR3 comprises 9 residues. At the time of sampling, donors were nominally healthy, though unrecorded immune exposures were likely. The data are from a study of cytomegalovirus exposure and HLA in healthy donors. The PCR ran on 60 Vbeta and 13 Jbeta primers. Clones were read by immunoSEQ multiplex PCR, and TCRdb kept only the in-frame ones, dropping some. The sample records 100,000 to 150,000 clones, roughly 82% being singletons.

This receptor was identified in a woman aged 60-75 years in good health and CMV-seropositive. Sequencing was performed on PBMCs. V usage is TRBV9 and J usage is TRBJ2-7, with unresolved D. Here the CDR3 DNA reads TGTGCCAGCAGCGTAGCTAGTGAGTTC. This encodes CASSVASEF. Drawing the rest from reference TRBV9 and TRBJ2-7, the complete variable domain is DSGVTQTPKHLITATGQRVTLRCSPRSGDLSVYWYQQSLDQGLQFLIQYYNGEERAKGNILERFSAQQFPDLHSELNLSSLELGDSALYFCASSVASEFGPGTRLTVT.